This T cell receptor beta chain is from a study of cytomegalovirus exposure and HLA in healthy donors. TCRdb's table, derived via immunoSEQ multiplex PCR, lists solely in-frame clones and lacks some. This sample has over 150,000 clones, with 95% to 96% found just once. From germline, CDR1 is SNHLY and CDR2 FYNNEI. V lost 6 bases, J lost 7 bases, and 10 bases lay in between. This CDR3 spans 13 amino acids. V is TRBV2 and J is TRBJ1-6; a weak D match, TRBD1 (5 bases). The TCR originated in a young woman in good health and CMV-seronegative. Sequencing was performed on PBMCs. The CDR3 loop reads CASSPGGNSPLHF. The CDR3 nucleotides are TGTGCCAGCAGCCCGGGGGGGAATTCACCCCTCCACTTT.